The following is a T cell receptor (beta chain) sequence with its context. Trimming took off 3 bases at V and 4 bases at J, with 7 bases between the two ends. Germline CDR1 reads MNHNY; CDR2 reads SVGAGI (reference sequence). The CDR3 is made up of 12 amino acids. The entry originates in a study of blood T cell repertoires in COVID-19. Across the study: The cDNA or gDNA used as material had been derived from T cells, B-cell-depleted T cells, or PBMCs.

The assay was immunoSEQ multiplex PCR, and TCRdb's table has in-frame clones only and misses some. The sample holds about 140,000 clones, roughly 85% seen once. The chain uses TRBV6-6 and TRBJ2-7; D is ambiguous. This clonotype originated in a man aged 50-59 years with acute or convalescent COVID-19. The source material was peripheral blood. For the CDR3, the DNA is TGTGCCAGCAGTTATGGTCGGTACGAGCAGTACTTC. Translating gives CASSYGRYEQYF.